This TCR beta chain was found in a study of spatial heterogeneity in lung cancer. Across the whole study: When follow-up PBMC samples existed, they were sequenced (at a median of roughly 2 years after resection). Alpha-chain sequences were consistently detected in smaller numbers than beta-chain sequences.

Individual TCR cDNA molecules each bore their own unique molecular identifier. TCRdb reprocessed the 5' RACE reads with MiXCR, giving one entry per CDR3 protein. This sample has about 47,000 distinct CDR3 sequences, with roughly 7.4% found just once. As for time point: blood at routine non-recurrence follow-up after resection. Whole RNA came from tumor, nontumor lung or frozen PBMC and was sequenced without being sorted. V dropped 4 bases and J dropped 5; count of bases not matched to a gene: 18. The CDR3 length is 18 residues. Germline-derived CDR1 and CDR2 are MNHEY and SVGEGT. This TCR was recovered from a female donor with early-stage non-small cell lung cancer. The starting material was PBMCs, obtained at follow-up. This chain joins TRBV6-2 or TRBV6-3 and TRBJ2-3, with 7 positions matching TRBD1. CDR3 protein: CASSSDRRTKALGDTQYF. DNA of the CDR3: TGTGCCAGCAGTTCGGACAGGAGGACGAAGGCATTAGGAGATACGCAGTATTTT.